The 30 T cell receptor beta chains below all came from one sample that was sequenced in a study of T cells in Graves' hyperthyroidism and ophthalmopathy. RNA transcripts served as the template for amplifying TCR beta CDR3 regions. The HTBI set primed first-round TCR CDR3 RT-PCR. One entry per CDR3 protein results from TCRdb running MiXCR on the multiplex PCR reads. The data hold some 510,000 distinct CDR3 sequences, with less than 25% observed a single time. The sequencing input was blood. The source of these receptors is a man younger than 35 with Graves' hyperthyroidism.

Ten or more counts support this clonotype. The chain links TRBV7-8 to TRBJ1-2; TRBD1 agrees at 7 bases. CDR3 length: 13 amino acids. Germline lookup yields CDR1 SGHVS and CDR2 FQNEAQ. Trimming at V came to 6 bases and at J to 8 bases, leaving 9 bases not matched to a gene. The CDR3 DNA is TGTGCCAGCAGGCCTCCGACAGGGATCGGCTACACCTTC. Protein sequence: CASRPPTGIGYTF.

This clonotype has at least ten counts. The chain recombines TRBV6-5 with TRBJ1-1; 10 bases map to TRBD1. V lost 4 bases and J lost 5; bases outside the gene matches: 4. Germline loops: CDR1 MNHEY, CDR2 SVGAGI. The CDR3 totals 14 residues. The CDR3 loop is CASSLRTGGTEAFF. The CDR3 DNA follows: TGTGCCAGCAGTTTAAGGACAGGGGGGACTGAAGCTTTCTTT.

The rearrangement links TRBV7-9 to TRBJ1-5, with D possibly TRBD1 on 6 matching bases. The ends were cut back, 1 base at V and 10 bases at J, with 14 bases in the middle. Germline V gene data show CDR1 as SEHNR and CDR2 as FQNEAQ (reference sequence). The CDR3 spans 14 residues. CDR3 sequence: CASSLVEGGSPQHF. Here the CDR3 DNA reads TGTGCCAGCAGCTTAGTTGAGGGGGGGAGCCCCCAGCATTTT.

This clonotype was seen ten or more times. The V and J genes are TRBV27 and TRBJ1-2, with TRBD1 matching 10 bases. Germline values: CDR1 MNHEY, CDR2 SMNVEV (reference sequence). The CDR3 has 15 residues. V lost 5 bases and J lost 4; bases outside the gene matches: 7. The CDR3 region has the DNA TGTGCCAGCAGTCAGGGGACAGGGGTTGGCTATGGCTACACCTTC. Encoded protein: CASSQGTGVGYGYTF.

The table lists this clonotype with many counts. The rearrangement uses TRBV6-1 and TRBJ1-5; 8 nucleotides line up with TRBD1. Germline-derived CDR1 and CDR2 are MNHNS and SASEGT. Losses at the gene ends were 6 bases for V and 4 bases for J; bases not matched to a gene: 5. The CDR3 totals 14 residues. The CDR3 region is CASRDRGGNQPQHF. DNA of the CDR3: TGTGCCAGCAGAGACAGGGGAGGGAATCAGCCCCAGCATTTT.

The rearrangement joins TRBV12-3 or TRBV12-4 to TRBJ1-2; no definite D call. The CDR3 runs 15 residues. Trimming removed 7 bases from V and 4 bases from J, with 19 bases in between. CDR3 amino acids: CASNPGWASPYGYTF. Written as DNA, the CDR3 is TGTGCCAGCAATCCCGGTTGGGCCAGCCCCTATGGCTACACCTTC.

This chain links TRBV28 with TRBJ2-7, with 7 positions matching TRBD1. V dropped 7 bases and J dropped 2; count of bases not matched to a gene: 11. The length of the CDR3 is 15 residues. Germline CDR1 reads MDHEN; CDR2 reads SYDVKM. CDR3 sequence (DNA): TGTGCCAGCATCCCCAGCAGAGGACAGGCCTACGAGCAGTACTTC. Translation gives CASIPSRGQAYEQYF.

The V and J genes are TRBV25-1 and TRBJ1-6; possible D gene TRBD1, 5 bases. CDR3 length: 16 amino acids. Looked up from germline, CDR1 is MGHDK and CDR2 is SYGVNS. Trimming stripped 1 base from V and 7 bases from J, with 14 bases between. CDR3 in DNA: TGTGCCAGCAGTGAATTTGGCGGGACGGGGAATTCACCCCTCCACTTT. The encoded protein is CASSEFGGTGNSPLHF. The full variable domain, completed using reference TRBV25-1 and TRBJ1-6, is EADIYQTPRYLVIGTGKKITLECSQTMGHDKMYWYQQDPGMELHLIHYSYGVNSTEKGDLSSESTVSRIRTEHFPLTLESARPSHTSQYLCASSEFGGTGNSPLHFGNGTRLTVT.

This clonotype showed up just a few times. This sequence joins TRBV6-1 and TRBJ1-2, with D possibly being TRBD1 (5 bases). The CDR3 extends over 15 amino acids. Germline V lookup: CDR1 MNHNS, CDR2 SASEGT. V gave up 2 bases and J gave up 2 bases, with 12 bases separating them. CDR3 DNA: TGTGCCAGCAGTGAATCGGCGGGGGTCAACTATGGCTACACCTTC. As protein: CASSESAGVNYGYTF.

In its sample, this clonotype was seen many times. This rearrangement joins TRBV6-1 to TRBJ1-1, with D possibly being TRBD1 (6 bases). The germline V gene encodes CDR1 MNHNS and CDR2 SASEGT. This CDR3 comprises 15 residues. V lost 7 bases to trimming and J lost 1 base, with 16 bases between them. In nucleotides, the CDR3 is TGTGCCAGCATACCCTCGGACAGCGGGAACACTGAAGCTTTCTTT. Translation gives CASIPSDSGNTEAFF.

This clonotype was observed a handful of times. J is TRBJ2-5 and V is TRBV13; D is ambiguous. The CDR3 is 14 amino acids. Trimming stripped 4 bases from V and 0 bases from J, with 9 bases between. Germline V CDR1 and CDR2: PRHDT, FYEKMQ (reference sequence). The CDR3 region has the DNA TGTGCCAGCAGCTCAATTGCATACCAAGAGACCCAGTACTTC. This translates into CASSSIAYQETQYF. The variable domain in full, with the rest retrieved from reference TRBV13 and TRBJ2-5, is AAGVIQSPRHLIKEKRETATLKCYPIPRHDTVYWYQQGPGQDPQFLISFYEKMQSDKGSIPDRFSAQQFSDYHSELNMSSLELGDSALYFCASSSIAYQETQYFGPGTRLLVL.

Relative to its sample, this clonotype is medium-sized. The chain recombines TRBV2 with TRBJ2-5, with TRBD2 as a possible D gene (6 bases). V was cut by 6 bases and J by 3 bases, with 14 bases left in between. There are 14 residues in the CDR3. Germline V gene data show CDR1 as SNHLY and CDR2 as FYNNEI. The CDR3 here is CASSLQGGEETQYF. The CDR3 region has the DNA TGTGCCAGCAGCCTCCAGGGCGGGGAAGAGACCCAGTACTTC.

The table lists this clonotype with many counts. V is TRBV5-5 and J is TRBJ2-7, with 8 bases fitting TRBD2. Germline values: CDR1 SGHKS, CDR2 YYEKEE (reference sequence). V trimming: 2 bases; J trimming: 2 bases; junction bases outside the gene matches: 6. The CDR3 spans 15 residues. CDR3: CASSFLGGETYEQYF. The DNA for the CDR3 is TGTGCCAGCAGCTTTCTCGGGGGGGAAACCTACGAGCAGTACTTC.

At least ten counts were recorded for this clonotype. This rearrangement joins TRBV15 to TRBJ2-4, with 10 bases identical to TRBD2. Germline V CDR1 and CDR2: LNHNV, YYDKDF (reference sequence). With V trimmed by 3 bases and J by 0 bases, 5 bases remained unmatched. This CDR3 comprises 17 residues. In nucleotides, the CDR3 is TGTGCCACCAGCAGGACACTAGCGGGGCAAGCCAAAAACATTCAGTACTTC. Encoded protein: CATSRTLAGQAKNIQYF.

The genes are TRBV6-2 or TRBV6-3 and TRBJ2-7; perhaps TRBD2 as D (6 bases). Per germline, CDR1 MNHEY and CDR2 SVGEGT. CDR3 length: 12 amino acids. V gave up 10 bases and J gave up 3 bases, with 13 bases separating them. The CDR3 DNA reads TGTGCCATCCAAAGGGAGGACTACGAGCAGTACTTC. Its translation: CAIQREDYEQYF.

This clonotype appeared many times. This chain links TRBV20-1 with TRBJ2-7; 8 bases are a match to TRBD1. CDR3 size: 13 residues. Trimming took 7 bases from V and 5 from J; bases not matched to a gene: 10. CDR1 and CDR2 (germline): DFQATT, SNEGSKA (reference sequence). Here the CDR3 reads CSDWTGPLDEQYF. The DNA for the CDR3 is TGCAGTGACTGGACAGGGCCTCTTGACGAGCAGTACTTC.

This clonotype was seen at least ten times. The chain recombines TRBV4-2 with TRBJ1-2, with a weak D call TRBD1 (6 bases). This CDR3 comprises 14 residues. V was clipped by 3 bases and J by 4 bases, with 12 bases between them. Germline values: CDR1 LGHNA, CDR2 YNFKEQ. CDR3 DNA sequence: TGTGCCAGCAGCCAGACAGGTTCTCGCTATGGCTACACCTTC. Its protein product is CASSQTGSRYGYTF.

This clonotype was counted many times. CDR3 coding DNA: TGTGCCAGCTGTGGGGAACTGAACACTGAAGCTTTCTTT. This encodes CASCGELNTEAFF. The chain combines TRBV28 with TRBJ1-1, with D unclear. Germline lookup yields CDR1 MDHEN and CDR2 SYDVKM. The CDR3 has 13 amino acids. V lost 8 bases, J lost 0 bases, and 10 bases lay in between.

This clonotype was observed a few times. The rearrangement links TRBV11-2 to TRBJ2-7; 8 bases match TRBD1. This CDR3 has 16 amino acids. CDR1 SGHAT and CDR2 FQNNGV come from the germline V gene. V shed 2 bases and J 5 bases; nucleotides not matched to a gene: 11. Here the CDR3 reads CASSLNARDRQHEQYF. The CDR3 DNA reads as TGTGCCAGCAGCTTAAATGCACGGGACAGGCAGCACGAGCAGTACTTC.

The gene calls are TRBV11-2 and TRBJ1-1, with D unclear. The CDR3 length is 12 residues. The ends were cut back, 5 bases at V and 11 bases at J, with 15 bases in the middle. Germline CDR1 and CDR2: SGHAT and FQNNGV. Here the CDR3 reads CASSQITSGAFF. The DNA of the CDR3 is TGTGCCAGCAGCCAGATTACAAGCGGGGCTTTCTTT.

A few counts support this clonotype. This sequence joins TRBV5-6 and TRBJ2-5; no clear D gene. Between the trimmed V and J ends, which lost 0 bases and 3 bases, there was a span of 9 bases. The V gene's germline CDR1 is SGHDT and CDR2 YYEEEE. The CDR3 covers 14 residues. DNA of the CDR3: TGTGCCAGCAGCTTGGACGTACTCGAAGAGACCCAGTACTTC. Amino acids: CASSLDVLEETQYF.

This clonotype was recorded many times. The rearrangement uses TRBV12-3 or TRBV12-4 and TRBJ1-5; D is perhaps TRBD1 (6 bases). The CDR3 is 14 residues long. The V end lost 0 bases, the J end lost 6 bases, and 9 bases lay between the germline ends. The CDR3 sequence: CASSLAGGLQPQHF. The CDR3 DNA follows: TGTGCCAGCAGTTTAGCTGGGGGGCTTCAGCCCCAGCATTTT.

This sequence joins TRBV2 and TRBJ2-2, with D perhaps matching TRBD1 (5 bases). This CDR3 comprises 15 residues. V was trimmed by 5 bases and J by 3 bases, leaving 13 bases between them. CDR1 and CDR2 (germline): SNHLY, FYNNEI. This CDR3 reads CASSRGRVDTGELFF. In DNA, the CDR3 is TGTGCCAGCAGTAGGGGCAGGGTCGACACCGGGGAGCTGTTTTTT.

Only a few counts were recorded for this clonotype. This chain uses TRBV5-6 with TRBJ1-1; D not certain. CDR1 is SGHDT and CDR2 is YYEEEE in the germline V gene. Trimming shortened V by 3 bases and J by 8 bases, and 17 bases separated the two germline ends. This CDR3 is 14 amino acids long. The CDR3 DNA is TGTGCCAGCAGCTGGACCGAGCGCCGGGCAGAAGCTTTCTTT. Translation gives CASSWTERRAEAFF.

About this clonotype itself: Being one base from a much bigger clone, this may be a read error. The chain carries TRBV19 and TRBJ1-2, with D unclear. The V end was cut by 6 bases, the J end by 8 bases, with 22 bases between. Germline assignment: CDR1 LNHDA and CDR2 SQIVND (reference sequence). The CDR3 totals 15 residues. DNA for the CDR3: TGTGCCAGTAGGCTCTCGAGTGCCGCCGGACCGGGCTACACCTTC. Translated: CASRLSSAAGPGYTF.

This clonotype was counted ten times or more. The rearrangement joins TRBV10-3 to TRBJ1-2; D perhaps matches TRBD1 (6 bases). V gave up 2 bases and J gave up 0 bases, with 13 bases separating them. Germline CDR1 is ENHRY and CDR2 is SYGVKD. This CDR3 comprises 16 residues. In DNA, the CDR3 is TGTGCCATCAGTGAGCCTTGGACAGCTGCTAACTATGGCTACACCTTC. Protein: CAISEPWTAANYGYTF.

This chain connects TRBV29-1 to TRBJ2-7; D is uncertain. V was trimmed by 5 bases and J by 1 base, leaving 15 bases between them. The CDR3 runs 14 residues. Germline assignment: CDR1 SQVTM and CDR2 ANQGSEA. The CDR3 bases are TGCAGCGTTCGGGTCAGTCAACTTTCCTACGAGCAGTACTTC. It is translated as CSVRVSQLSYEQYF.

This chain connects TRBV7-2 to TRBJ1-5, with a weak D call TRBD1 (6 bases). This CDR3 is built from 13 residues. V lost 5 bases and J 7 bases, leaving 12 bases between the germline ends. Germline assignment: CDR1 SGHTA and CDR2 FQGNSA. The CDR3 DNA reads as TGTGCCAGCAGCCCGAACAGGGCCCAGCCCCAGCATTTT. Protein sequence: CASSPNRAQPQHF.

This clonotype was found many times. The J gene is TRBJ2-4, the V gene TRBV13; 7 bases agree with TRBD2. This CDR3 is built from 18 residues. The germline V gene encodes CDR1 PRHDT and CDR2 FYEKMQ (reference sequence). Trimming cost V 5 bases and J 0 bases; bases outside gene matches: 13. The CDR3 DNA reads as TGTGCCAGCAGCCCCCAATCGACGGGGGGACTAGCCAAAAACATTCAGTACTTC. Its protein is CASSPQSTGGLAKNIQYF.

This clonotype was observed many times. The chain is built from TRBV7-8 and TRBJ1-1, with 12 bases lining up with TRBD1. The CDR3 covers 14 residues. Germline CDR1 and CDR2: SGHVS and FQNEAQ. The trim removed 4 bases at V and 11 bases at J, leaving 8 bases unmatched. In DNA form, the CDR3 reads TGTGCCAGCAGCTGGGGACAGGGGGCACAGGTGGCTTTCTTT. This translates into CASSWGQGAQVAFF.